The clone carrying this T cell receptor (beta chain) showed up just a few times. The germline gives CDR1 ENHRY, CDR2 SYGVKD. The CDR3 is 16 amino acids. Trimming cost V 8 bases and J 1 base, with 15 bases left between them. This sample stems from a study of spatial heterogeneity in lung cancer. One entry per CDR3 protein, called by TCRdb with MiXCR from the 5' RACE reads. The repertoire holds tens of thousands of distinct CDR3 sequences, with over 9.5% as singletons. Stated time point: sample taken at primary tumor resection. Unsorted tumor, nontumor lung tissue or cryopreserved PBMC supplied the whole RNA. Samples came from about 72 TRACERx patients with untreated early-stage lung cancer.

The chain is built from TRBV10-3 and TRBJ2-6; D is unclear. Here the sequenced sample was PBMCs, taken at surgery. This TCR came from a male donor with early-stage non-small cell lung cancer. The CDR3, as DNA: TGTGCCATCCCCGGCCCACCCCAGTCTGGGGCCAACGTCCTGACTTTC. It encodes CAIPGPPQSGANVLTF.